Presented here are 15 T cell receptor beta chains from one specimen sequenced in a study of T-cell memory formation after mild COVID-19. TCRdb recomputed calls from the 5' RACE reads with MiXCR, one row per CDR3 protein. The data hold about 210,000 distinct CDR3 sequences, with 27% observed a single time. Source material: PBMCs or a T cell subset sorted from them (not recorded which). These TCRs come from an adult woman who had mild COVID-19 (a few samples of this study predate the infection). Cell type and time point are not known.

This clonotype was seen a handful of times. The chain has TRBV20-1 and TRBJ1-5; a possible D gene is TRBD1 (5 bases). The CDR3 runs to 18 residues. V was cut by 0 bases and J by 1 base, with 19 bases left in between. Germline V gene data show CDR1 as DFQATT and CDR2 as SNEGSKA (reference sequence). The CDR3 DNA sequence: TGCAGTGCTAGAGATCTTAAGGGCCAGGGTGGGAGCAATCAGCCCCAGCATTTT. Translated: CSARDLKGQGGSNQPQHF.

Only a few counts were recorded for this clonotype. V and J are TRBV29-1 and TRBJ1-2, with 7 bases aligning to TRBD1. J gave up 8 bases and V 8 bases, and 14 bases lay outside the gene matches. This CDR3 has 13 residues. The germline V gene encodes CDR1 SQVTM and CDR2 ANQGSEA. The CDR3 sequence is CSFRGEGARGYTF. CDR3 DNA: TGCAGCTTCCGGGGCGAGGGGGCGCGCGGCTACACCTTC.

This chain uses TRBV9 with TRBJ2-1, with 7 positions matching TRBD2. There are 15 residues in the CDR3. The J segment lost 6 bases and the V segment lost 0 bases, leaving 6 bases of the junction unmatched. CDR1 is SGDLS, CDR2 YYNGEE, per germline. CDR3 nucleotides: TGTGCCAGCAGCGTAGGGAGCGGGATGTTCAATGAGCAGTTCTTC. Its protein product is CASSVGSGMFNEQFF.

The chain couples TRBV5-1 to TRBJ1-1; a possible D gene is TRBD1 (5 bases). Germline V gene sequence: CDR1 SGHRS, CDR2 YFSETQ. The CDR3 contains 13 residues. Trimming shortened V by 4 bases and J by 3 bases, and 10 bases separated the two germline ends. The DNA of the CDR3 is TGCGCCAGCAGCCCTTGGGGGGACACTGAAGCTTTCTTT. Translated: CASSPWGDTEAFF.

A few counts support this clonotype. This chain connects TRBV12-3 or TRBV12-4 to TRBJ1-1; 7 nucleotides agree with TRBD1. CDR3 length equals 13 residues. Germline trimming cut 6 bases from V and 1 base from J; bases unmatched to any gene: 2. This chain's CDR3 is CASSPGGNTEAFF. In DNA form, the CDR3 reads TGTGCCAGCAGCCCAGGGGGGAACACTGAAGCTTTCTTT.

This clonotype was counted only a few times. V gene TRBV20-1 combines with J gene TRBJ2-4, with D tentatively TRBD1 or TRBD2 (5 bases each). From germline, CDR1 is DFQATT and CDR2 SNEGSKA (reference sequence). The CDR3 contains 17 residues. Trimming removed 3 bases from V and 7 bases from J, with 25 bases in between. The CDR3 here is CSASPSTPGPSGNIQYF. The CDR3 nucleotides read TGCAGTGCTAGCCCGAGCACCCCGGGACCCTCGGGGAACATTCAGTACTTC.

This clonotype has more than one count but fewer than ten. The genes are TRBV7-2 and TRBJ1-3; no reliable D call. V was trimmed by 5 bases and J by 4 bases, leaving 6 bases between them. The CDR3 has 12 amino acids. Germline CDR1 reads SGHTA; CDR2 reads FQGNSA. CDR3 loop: CASSVAGNTIYF. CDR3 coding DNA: TGTGCCAGCAGCGTTGCCGGAAACACCATATATTTT.

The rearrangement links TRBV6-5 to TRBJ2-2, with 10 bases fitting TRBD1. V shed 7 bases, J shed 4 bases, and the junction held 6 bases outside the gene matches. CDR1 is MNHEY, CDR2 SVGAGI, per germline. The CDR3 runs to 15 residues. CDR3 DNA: TGTGCCAGCAATCAGGGGACAGGGGCCACCGGGGAGCTGTTTTTT. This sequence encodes CASNQGTGATGELFF.

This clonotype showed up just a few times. CDR3 sequence (DNA): TGTGCCAGCAGTTCGAGGACGAATCAGCCCCAGCATTTT. Protein sequence: CASSSRTNQPQHF. The chain has TRBV12-3 or TRBV12-4 and TRBJ1-5; D call uncertain. Trimming removed 4 bases from V and 4 bases from J, with 8 bases in between. The CDR3 runs 13 residues.

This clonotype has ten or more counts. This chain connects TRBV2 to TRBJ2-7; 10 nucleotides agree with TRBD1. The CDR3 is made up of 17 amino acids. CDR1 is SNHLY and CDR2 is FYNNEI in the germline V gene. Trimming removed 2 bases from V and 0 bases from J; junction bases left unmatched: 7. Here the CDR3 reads CASSEIPGQGNSYEQYF. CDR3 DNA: TGTGCCAGCAGTGAAATTCCGGGACAGGGGAACTCCTACGAGCAGTACTTC.

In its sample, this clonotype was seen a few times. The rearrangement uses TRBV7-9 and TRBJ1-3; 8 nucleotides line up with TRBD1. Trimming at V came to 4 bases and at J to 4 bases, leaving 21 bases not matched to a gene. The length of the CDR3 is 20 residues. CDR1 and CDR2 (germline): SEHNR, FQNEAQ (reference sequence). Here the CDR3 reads CASSYHPTGAVLGKGNTIYF. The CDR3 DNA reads TGTGCCAGCAGCTACCACCCGACAGGGGCCGTACTCGGGAAAGGAAACACCATATATTTT.

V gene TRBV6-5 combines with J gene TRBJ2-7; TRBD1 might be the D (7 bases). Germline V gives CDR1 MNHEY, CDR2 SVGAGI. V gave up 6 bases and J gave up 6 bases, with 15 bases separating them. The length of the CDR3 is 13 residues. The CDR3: CASRGSGGGEQYF. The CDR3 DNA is TGTGCCAGCAGAGGGTCAGGGGGAGGCGAGCAGTACTTC.

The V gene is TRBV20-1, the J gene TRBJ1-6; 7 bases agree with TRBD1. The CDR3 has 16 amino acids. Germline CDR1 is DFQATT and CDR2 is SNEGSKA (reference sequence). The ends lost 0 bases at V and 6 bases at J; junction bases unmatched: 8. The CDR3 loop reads CSARERGGQPNSPLHF. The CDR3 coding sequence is TGCAGTGCTAGAGAGAGGGGGGGACAGCCTAATTCACCCCTCCACTTT.

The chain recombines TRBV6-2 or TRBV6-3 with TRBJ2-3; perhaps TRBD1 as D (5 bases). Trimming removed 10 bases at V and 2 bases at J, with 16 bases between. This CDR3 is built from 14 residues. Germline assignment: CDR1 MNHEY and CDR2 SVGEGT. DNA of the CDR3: TGTGCCACCCGTAGGGGCTCGGCCACAGATACGCAGTATTTT. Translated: CATRRGSATDTQYF.

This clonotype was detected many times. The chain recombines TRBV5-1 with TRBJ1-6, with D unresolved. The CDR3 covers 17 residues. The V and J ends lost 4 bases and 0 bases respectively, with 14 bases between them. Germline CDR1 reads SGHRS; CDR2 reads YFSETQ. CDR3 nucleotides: TGCGCCAGCAGCCCCCTAGGTGACCCCTCCTATAATTCACCCCTCCACTTT. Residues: CASSPLGDPSYNSPLHF.